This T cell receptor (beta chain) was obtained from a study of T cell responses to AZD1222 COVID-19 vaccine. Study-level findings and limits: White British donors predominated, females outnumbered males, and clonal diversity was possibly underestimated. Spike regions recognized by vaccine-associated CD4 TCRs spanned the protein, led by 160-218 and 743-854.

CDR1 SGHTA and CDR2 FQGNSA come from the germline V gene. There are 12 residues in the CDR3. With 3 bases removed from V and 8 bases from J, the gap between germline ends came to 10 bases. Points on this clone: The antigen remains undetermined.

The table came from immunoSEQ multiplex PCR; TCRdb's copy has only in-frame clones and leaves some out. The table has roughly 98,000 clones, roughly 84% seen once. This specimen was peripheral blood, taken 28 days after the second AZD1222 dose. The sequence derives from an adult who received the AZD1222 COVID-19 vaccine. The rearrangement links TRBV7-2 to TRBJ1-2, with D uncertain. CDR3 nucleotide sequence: TGTGCCAGCAGCTTTCTTGATGGAGGCTACACCTTC. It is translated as CASSFLDGGYTF.